This section outlines one T cell receptor (beta chain) sequence together with its context. Its specificity is unknown. This record comes from a study of CD4 T cells in relation to SARS-CoV-2 and coronaviruses. The wider study: ViraFEST: approximately 10-day antigen culture of PBMCs, then TCR beta CDR3 sequencing.

CDR1 and CDR2 (germline): LNHDA, SQIVND (reference sequence). The ends lost 6 bases at V and 8 bases at J; junction bases unmatched: 15. The CDR3 has 16 residues. Unexposed donor CD4+ T cells date from 2011-2018, before the COVID-19 pandemic. Isolation of CD4+ T cells took place after less than 11 days in culture. This table comes from immunoSEQ multiplex PCR, and its TCRdb copy is limited to in-frame clones, with some not included. The sample carries roughly 20,000 clones, around four fifths recorded once. The rearrangement joins TRBV19 to TRBJ1-2, with 10 bases matching TRBD1. The receptor was derived from a human donor in good health. The material sequenced was CD4+ T cells from PBMCs, cultured in vitro. The CDR3 protein is CASSGTGAASLTGYTF. The CDR3 DNA follows: TGTGCCAGTAGCGGGACAGGGGCGGCTAGTCTGACAGGCTACACCTTC.